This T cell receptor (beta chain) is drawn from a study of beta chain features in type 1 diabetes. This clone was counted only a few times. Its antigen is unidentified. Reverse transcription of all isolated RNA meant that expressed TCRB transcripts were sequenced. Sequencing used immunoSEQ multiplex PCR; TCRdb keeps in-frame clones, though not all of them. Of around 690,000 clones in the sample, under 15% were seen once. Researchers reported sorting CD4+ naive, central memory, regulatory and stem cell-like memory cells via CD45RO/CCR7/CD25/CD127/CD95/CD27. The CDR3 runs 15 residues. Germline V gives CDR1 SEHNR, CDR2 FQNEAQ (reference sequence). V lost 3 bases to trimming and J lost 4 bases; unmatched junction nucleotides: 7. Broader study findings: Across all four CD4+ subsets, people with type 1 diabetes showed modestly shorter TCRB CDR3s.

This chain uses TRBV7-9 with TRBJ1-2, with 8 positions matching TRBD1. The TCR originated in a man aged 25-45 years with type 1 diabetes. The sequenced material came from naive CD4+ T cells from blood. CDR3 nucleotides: TGTGCCAGCAGCTTCACGGACAGGGTTGGCTATGGCTACACCTTC. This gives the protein CASSFTDRVGYGYTF.